This TCR beta chain was identified in a study of identical twins listed by TCRdb under 2016. Regarding the research as a whole: To test whether fetal clonotypes persist, the study used deep sequencing on TCR alpha and beta repertoires from monozygotic twins, unrelated adults of various ages, and cord blood. Replicate twin experiments were performed at different times using different library preparation protocols to rule out contamination.

Every donor in the study was a healthy Caucasian. Three pairs of female monozygotic twins, all aged about 18 to 29 years, were included in the twin cohort. Positive isolation kits from Invitrogen were used to isolate CD4+ and CD8+ T cell populations. The CDR3 holds 11 amino acids from the cysteine to the phenylalanine. Solely the CDR3 DNA is kept, with 33 bases framed from the first base. CDR1 and CDR2, looked up from the germline V gene, are LGHNT and FRNRAP. Deletion took 6 bases off V and 8 bases off J, with a span of 10 bases between the germline ends. Library method: 5' RACE. Sequenced using an Illumina HiSeq 2000. Template switching introduced a universal primer binding site; the final cDNA contained a unique molecular identifier, enabling accurate counting of TCR cDNA molecules. First-strand cDNA for TCR alpha and beta chains was synthesized from specific primers in the conserved constant-segment region. To control for contamination, each cDNA library was double barcoded with a SMART-Mk sample barcode plus Illumina barcodes. Two successive PCR steps introduced TruSeq adapter sequences along with Illumina sample barcodes. TCR alpha and beta cDNA libraries were sequenced on the Illumina HiSeq platform with custom primers. The authors' analysis ran thus. Unique molecular identifiers were extracted from raw reads with MiGEC, and CDR3 positions were determined with MiXCR. Recombination models were inferred per individual with the repgenHMM and IGoR tools using an EM algorithm. Shared clonotype analysis was performed with the tcR package in R, normalizing sharing by the product of cloneset sizes. To study raw recombination free of thymic and clonal selection effects, out-of-frame nonproductive sequences were analyzed. Clones were called with MiXCR by TCRdb after fastp trimmed the public reads at Q25, and only in-frame beta chains were retained. Every distinct CDR3 protein forms one entry, paired with its most common genes and DNA. TCRdb, rather than the study authors, made the V and J calls. This sample is represented by about 300,000 distinct CDR3 sequences; around 12% of them were singletons. The ten top clones hold 7.2% of the sample.

General study outcomes and caveats: Excess twin sharing in beta out-of-frame sequences was weaker because fewer shared sequences lowered the signal-to-noise ratio. Zero-insertion analyses could be partly confounded by invariant T cells such as MAIT and iNKT, though diverse VJ usage argued against such confounding for most clonotypes. Compared with coincidental sharing between unrelated individuals, out-of-frame TCR alpha sequences shared between twins had an excess of sequences with low generation probability. Abundant cord blood beta clonotypes carried fewer insertions; young adult naive repertoires showed a weaker similar trend, while memory repertoires showed none. In monozygotic twins, recombination models systematically underestimated out-of-frame TCR alpha sharing, but the models matched the sharing seen between unrelated individuals. Because the same donors could not be followed over many years, the conclusions relied on cross-sectional statistical analysis.

The table lists this clonotype with many counts. The specificity of this receptor is unknown. The input lacks base qualities; no much larger clone sits a single base away. These data were likewise used in another study, on yellow fever vaccine responses in identical twins. As the second study states: According to the authors, the vaccine-induced T cell response in identical twins seemed to be partly convergent and partly specific to each individual. The study precisely tracked vaccine-responding T cell clones in identical twins.

The TCR sequence derives from a woman younger than 30 in good health. Source material: CD8+ T cells sorted from blood. This chain joins TRBV12-5 to TRBJ1-1; a weak D assignment points to TRBD1 (5 bases agree). The DNA sequence is TGTGCTAGTGGAAGAACAGGCGAAGCTTTCTTT. It translates to CASGRTGEAFF.